A single sample is the source of the 19 T cell receptor beta chains below, sequenced in a study of T cells in Graves' hyperthyroidism and ophthalmopathy. Amplification targeted TCR beta CDR3 regions from RNA transcripts. The HTBI primer set drove a first-round RT-PCR of the TCR CDR3. MiXCR, run by TCRdb on the multiplex PCR reads, gives a single entry per CDR3 protein. The sample has 300,000 to 350,000 distinct CDR3 sequences, approximately 17% seen once. The sample taken for sequencing was blood. These receptors all stem from a man aged 25 to 45 with Graves' hyperthyroidism.

J is TRBJ2-1 and V is TRBV20-1; no clear D gene. Germline V gene sequence: CDR1 DFQATT, CDR2 SNEGSKA (reference sequence). The CDR3 spans 13 residues. Trimming left V 5 bases short and J 3 bases short, with 11 bases between. The CDR3 nucleotides read TGCAGTGCTCCGGCCAACGACTACAATGAGCAGTTCTTC. Translation gives CSAPANDYNEQFF.

In this sample, this clonotype turned up many times. The chain combines TRBV2 with TRBJ1-3; 7 nucleotides align to TRBD1. CDR3 length: 15 amino acids. After removal of 6 bases from V and 4 bases from J, the junction contained 9 bases not matched to a gene. The V gene's germline CDR1 is SNHLY and CDR2 FYNNEI. The chain's CDR3 is CASRLNRGHGNTIYF. As DNA, the CDR3 is TGTGCCAGCAGGCTTAACAGGGGACACGGAAACACCATATATTTT.

This clonotype was seen many times. The chain recombines TRBV24-1 with TRBJ2-1, with D maybe TRBD2 (7 bases). V lost 3 bases and J lost 6, with 17 bases in between. The CDR3 consists of 16 residues. Germline V CDR1 and CDR2: KGHDR, SFDVKD. The CDR3 bases are TGTGCCACCAGTGATCGGGGGGCTGGGACGGGCAATGAGCAGTTCTTC. Protein: CATSDRGAGTGNEQFF.

This clonotype was observed at least ten times. The chain has TRBV18 and TRBJ1-2; D perhaps matches TRBD1 (5 bases). The CDR3 is 13 residues long. Germline lookup yields CDR1 KGHSH and CDR2 LQKENI. V lost 2 bases and J lost 8, with 12 bases in between. CDR3 bases: TGTGCCAGCTCACCAGATGGGGGAGGCGGCTACACCTTC. Translation gives CASSPDGGGGYTF.

This clonotype came up many times. The rearrangement joins TRBV2 to TRBJ2-5, with 9 bases fitting TRBD2. Germline V gene sequence: CDR1 SNHLY, CDR2 FYNNEI. The V segment lost 8 bases and the J segment 4 bases; nucleotides outside the gene matches: 26. The CDR3 spans 20 residues. CDR3 residues: CASAGGPRSLLAAGRETQYF. DNA for the CDR3: TGTGCCAGCGCGGGAGGGCCGAGGAGTCTATTGGCAGCGGGTCGAGAGACCCAGTACTTC.

This clonotype was counted a single time. The rearrangement uses TRBV27 and TRBJ2-2, with 7 bases that match TRBD2. The V gene end was trimmed by 6 bases and the J gene end by 0 bases; junction bases not matched to a gene: 7. Germline loops: CDR1 MNHEY, CDR2 SMNVEV (reference sequence). The CDR3 is 16 amino acids. The DNA for the CDR3 is TGTGCCAGCAGCCGGGGGGTTTACGCGAACACCGGGGAGCTGTTTTTT. Translating it yields CASSRGVYANTGELFF.

The chain is built from TRBV5-1 and TRBJ1-1, with D unclear. CDR1 SGHRS and CDR2 YFSETQ come from the germline V gene. The ends were cut back, 5 bases at V and 7 bases at J, with 9 bases in the middle. This CDR3 has 11 residues. The CDR3, as DNA: TGCGCCAGCAGGGGAGAGGGTGAAGCTTTCTTT. This translates into CASRGEGEAFF.

Of note for this clonotype: Compared with germline, one end of the junction differs, possibly owing to a read error. V and J are TRBV28 and TRBJ2-3; TRBD2 agrees at 9 bases. Germline CDR1 MDHEN, CDR2 SYDVKM. There are 16 residues in the CDR3. This CDR3 reads CANSSGSGRSGDTQYF. The CDR3 coding sequence is TGTGCCAACAGTTCTGGCAGCGGGAGGAGTGGAGATACGCAGTATTTT.

A few counts support this clonotype. The rearrangement joins TRBV29-1 to TRBJ2-5, with D possibly being TRBD2 (7 bases). Trimming removed 7 bases from V and 2 bases from J, with 17 bases in between. This CDR3 is 14 amino acids long. Germline loops: CDR1 SQVTM, CDR2 ANQGSEA. The CDR3 reads CSARGGPLQETQYF. DNA of the CDR3: TGCAGCGCAAGGGGGGGACCCCTACAAGAGACCCAGTACTTC.

This clonotype was seen repeatedly, ten times or more. The chain links TRBV5-6 to TRBJ2-3, with 13 nucleotides matching TRBD2. The CDR3 has 18 residues. Germline-derived CDR1 and CDR2 are SGHDT and YYEEEE. V lost 4 bases and J lost 6; bases outside the gene matches: 14. The CDR3 loop reads CASSQDGGLAGAGDTQYF. The CDR3, as DNA: TGTGCCAGCAGCCAGGATGGTGGACTAGCGGGAGCTGGTGATACGCAGTATTTT.

This clonotype was detected a few times. The V gene is TRBV7-2, the J gene TRBJ2-7, with D possibly being TRBD1 or TRBD2 (5 bases each). From germline, CDR1 is SGHTA and CDR2 FQGNSA. The CDR3 extends over 14 amino acids. V lost 1 base, J lost 5 bases, and 12 bases lay in between. CDR3 bases: TGTGCCAGCAGCTTAGACGGGACCCGAGACGAGCAGTACTTC. Its protein product is CASSLDGTRDEQYF.

The table lists this clonotype with a few counts. DNA for the CDR3: TGCAGTGCCCGAGAGGGGGTCGAGGAGCAGTACTTC. Protein: CSAREGVEEQYF. J is TRBJ2-7 and V is TRBV20-1, with D possibly being TRBD1 (6 bases). The germline CDR1 and CDR2 sequences are DFQATT and SNEGSKA (reference sequence). CDR3 length equals 12 residues. V was clipped by 6 bases and J by 7 bases, with 16 bases between them.

This clonotype has just a few counts. This may arise from a read error, as a much more abundant clone is one base away. This sequence joins TRBV6-1 and TRBJ1-1, with D possibly TRBD1 on 5 matching bases. CDR3 length: 12 residues. Germline V lookup: CDR1 MNHNS, CDR2 SASEGT. The ends were cut back, 7 bases at V and 6 bases at J, with 12 bases in the middle. CDR3 bases: TGTGCCAGCACTCGGTGGGACGCTGAAGCTTTCTTT. It codes for CASTRWDAEAFF.

This clonotype was picked up many times. The chain links TRBV24-1 to TRBJ2-3; possibly TRBD1 or TRBD2 for D (5 bases each). V was cut by 4 bases and J by 14 bases, with 18 bases left in between. The germline V gene encodes CDR1 KGHDR and CDR2 SFDVKD. The CDR3 runs to 13 residues. CDR3 nucleotides: TGTGCCACCAGTGACCGGGACCCAACAACCCCGTATTTT. This gives the protein CATSDRDPTTPYF.

This clonotype was found many times. This rearrangement joins TRBV10-3 to TRBJ1-4; D perhaps matches TRBD1 (6 bases). V was clipped by 10 bases and J by 4 bases, with 16 bases between them. The germline gives CDR1 ENHRY, CDR2 SYGVKD. The CDR3 extends over 14 amino acids. The CDR3 sequence is CATNTGPDNEKLFF. The CDR3 DNA sequence: TGTGCCACTAATACAGGGCCGGATAATGAAAAACTGTTTTTT.

This clonotype was found many times. The CDR3 sequence: CASSTAGGTLGELFF. Written as DNA, the CDR3 is TGTGCCAGCAGTACAGCGGGAGGGACCCTCGGGGAGCTGTTTTTT. The chain joins TRBV6-1 to TRBJ2-2; 10 positions match TRBD2. The CDR3 totals 15 residues. V lost 5 bases, J lost 7 bases, and 7 bases stayed unmatched. Germline CDR1 MNHNS, CDR2 SASEGT.

This clonotype was observed at least ten times. The chain uses TRBV3-1 and TRBJ1-2; 7 bases are shared with TRBD1. The CDR3 is 13 amino acids. In germline, CDR1 is LGHDT, CDR2 YNNKEL (reference sequence). After removal of 3 bases from V and 6 bases from J, the junction contained 4 bases not matched to a gene. This CDR3 is CASSQVGQNGYTF. CDR3 DNA sequence: TGTGCCAGCAGCCAGGTGGGACAGAATGGCTACACCTTC.

This clonotype was counted many times. J is TRBJ2-7 and V is TRBV19; the D gene is possibly TRBD2 (6 bases). Looked up from germline, CDR1 is LNHDA and CDR2 is SQIVND (reference sequence). The CDR3 spans 13 residues. The germline V and J ends were trimmed by 6 bases and 0 bases, with 9 bases remaining between them. In DNA form, the CDR3 reads TGTGCCAGTAGCCGGGAGAGCTCCTACGAGCAGTACTTC. Its protein product is CASSRESSYEQYF.

This clonotype was seen at least ten times. The rearrangement links TRBV12-3 or TRBV12-4 to TRBJ2-7; a possible D gene is TRBD2 (5 bases). The CDR3 is 11 residues long. V lost 6 bases, J lost 6 bases, and 9 bases lay in between. The chain's CDR3 is CASSSEGEQYF. In DNA form, the CDR3 reads TGTGCCAGCAGCTCCGAGGGCGAGCAGTACTTC.